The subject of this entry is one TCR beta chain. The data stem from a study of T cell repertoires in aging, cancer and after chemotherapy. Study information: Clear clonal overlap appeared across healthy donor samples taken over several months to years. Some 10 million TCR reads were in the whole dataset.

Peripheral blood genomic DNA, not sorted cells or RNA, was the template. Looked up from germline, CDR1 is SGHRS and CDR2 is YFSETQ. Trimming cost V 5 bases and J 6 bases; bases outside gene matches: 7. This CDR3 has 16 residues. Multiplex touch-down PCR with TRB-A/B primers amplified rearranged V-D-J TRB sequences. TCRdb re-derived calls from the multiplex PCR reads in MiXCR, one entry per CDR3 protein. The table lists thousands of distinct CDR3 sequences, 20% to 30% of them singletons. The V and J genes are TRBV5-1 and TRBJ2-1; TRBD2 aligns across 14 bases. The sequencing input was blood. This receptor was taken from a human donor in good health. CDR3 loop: CASRTGLAGAGNEQFF. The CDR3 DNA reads TGCGCCAGCAGGACGGGACTAGCGGGAGCGGGCAATGAGCAGTTCTTC.